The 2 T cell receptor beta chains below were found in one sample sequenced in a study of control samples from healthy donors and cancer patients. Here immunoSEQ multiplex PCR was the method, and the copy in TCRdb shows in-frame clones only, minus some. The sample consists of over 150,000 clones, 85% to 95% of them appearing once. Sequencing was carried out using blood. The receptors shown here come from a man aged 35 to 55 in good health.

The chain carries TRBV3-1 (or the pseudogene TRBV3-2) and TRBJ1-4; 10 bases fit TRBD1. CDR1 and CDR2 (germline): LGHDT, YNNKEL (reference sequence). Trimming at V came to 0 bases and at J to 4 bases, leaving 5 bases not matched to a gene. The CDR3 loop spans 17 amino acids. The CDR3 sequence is CASSQEWDRGDNEKLFF. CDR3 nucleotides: TGTGCCAGCAGCCAAGAATGGGACAGGGGTGATAATGAAAAACTGTTTTTT.

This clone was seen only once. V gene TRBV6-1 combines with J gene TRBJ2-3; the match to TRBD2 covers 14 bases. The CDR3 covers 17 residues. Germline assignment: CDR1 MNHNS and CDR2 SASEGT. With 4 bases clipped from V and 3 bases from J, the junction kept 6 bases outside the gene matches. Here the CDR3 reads CASSGRLAGGPTDTQYF. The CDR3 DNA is TGTGCCAGCAGTGGCCGACTAGCGGGGGGGCCAACAGATACGCAGTATTTT.